A selection of T cell receptor beta chains follows, all from one sample in a study of shared clonotypes between healthy human individuals. Clones were sequenced by immunoSEQ multiplex PCR, and TCRdb holds only the in-frame ones, with some missing. Here the sample spans nearly 2 million clones, less than 95% being singletons. Sequencing was carried out using naive CD8+ T cells sorted from blood. These receptors originate from a young man in good health. CDR3s include the opening cysteine and the closing phenylalanine or tryptophan. The D gene is left open where the match is weak. A clone size is listed for some rows: how often the clone was seen (once, few, many), or a class if it is expanded.

-	TRBJ2-7	TRBV6-5	-	CASSYSRPAYEQYF	TGTGCCAGCAGTTACTCGAGACCTGCCTACGAGCAGTACTTC
-	TRBJ2-3	TRBV5-6	-	CASSFEHRTDTQYF	TGTGCCAGCAGCTTCGAACATCGCACAGATACGCAGTATTTT
TRBD1	TRBJ1-4	TRBV9	-	CASSSLGQGVEKLFF	TGTGCCAGCAGCTCCCTCGGACAGGGAGTAGAAAAACTGTTTTTT
-	TRBJ2-1	TRBV27	-	CASSSWGALNEQFF	TGTGCCAGCAGTTCTTGGGGGGCCCTCAATGAGCAGTTCTTC
-	TRBJ1-1	TRBV7-3	-	CASSLMGGTNTEAFF	TGTGCCAGCAGCTTAATGGGGGGGACGAACACTGAAGCTTTCTTT
-	TRBJ2-7	TRBV6-6	-	CASRGLRASYEQYF	TGTGCCAGCAGGGGCCTGCGGGCCTCCTACGAGCAGTACTTC
-	TRBJ1-2	TRBV4-1	few	CASSPDIESNYGYTF	TGCGCCAGCAGTCCCGACATCGAATCTAACTATGGCTACACCTTC
-	TRBJ2-7	TRBV11-2	-	CASSLDYQIRPYEQYF	TGTGCCAGCAGCTTAGATTACCAGATAAGGCCCTACGAGCAGTACTTC
-	TRBJ2-3	TRBV28	-	CASSFVGGGDTQYF	TGTGCCAGCAGTTTTGTCGGGGGCGGAGATACGCAGTATTTT
-	TRBJ1-1	TRBV30	-	CAWSRMTQGLGTEAFF	TGTGCCTGGAGTCGAATGACACAGGGCTTGGGCACTGAAGCTTTCTTT
TRBD1	TRBJ2-7	TRBV7-9	-	CASSSGQGDSYEQYF	TGTGCCAGCAGCTCCGGACAGGGGGACTCCTACGAGCAGTACTTC
-	TRBJ2-7	TRBV27	-	CASSLSWGDSSYEQYF	TGTGCCAGCAGTTTATCCTGGGGGGACAGCTCCTACGAGCAGTACTTC
TRBD1	TRBJ2-7	TRBV5-1	-	CASSPSEGQGAHEQYF	TGCGCCAGCAGCCCTTCGGAGGGACAGGGGGCCCACGAGCAGTACTTC
TRBD2	TRBJ2-7	TRBV7-9	-	CASSHGTSQEQYF	TGTGCCAGCAGCCACGGGACTAGTCAGGAGCAGTACTTC
-	TRBJ2-3	TRBV9	-	CASSGLAAQSTDTQYF	TGTGCCAGCAGCGGATTAGCAGCCCAAAGCACAGATACGCAGTATTTT
-	TRBJ2-3	TRBV4-3	-	CASSIRQGDTQYF	TGCGCCAGCAGCATACGCCAGGGAGATACGCAGTATTTT
TRBD2	TRBJ2-4	TRBV27	-	CASSLVAGVAKNIQYF	TGTGCCAGCAGTTTAGTAGCGGGAGTAGCCAAAAACATTCAGTACTTC
TRBD1	TRBJ1-4	TRBV25-1	-	CASGTGAIEKLFF	TGTGCCAGTGGGACAGGGGCGATTGAAAAACTGTTTTTT
-	TRBJ1-1	TRBV29-1	-	CSVEAAEAQAFF	TGCAGCGTTGAAGCGGCAGAAGCCCAAGCTTTCTTT
-	TRBJ2-7	TRBV13	-	CASSLGGVGSYEQYF	TGTGCCAGCAGCTTAGGTGGGGTCGGCTCCTACGAGCAGTACTTC
TRBD1	TRBJ2-7	TRBV9	once	CASSLSGTGVYEQYF	TGTGCCAGCAGCCTCTCCGGGACAGGGGTCTACGAGCAGTACTTC
-	TRBJ1-2	TRBV10-2	-	CASGGGGLKPNYGYTF	TGCGCCAGCGGAGGGGGGGGACTAAAGCCTAACTATGGCTACACCTTC
-	TRBJ1-2	TRBV6-1	few	CASSEYQLLGYTF	TGTGCCAGCAGTGAGTATCAGCTTCTTGGCTACACCTTC
-	TRBJ1-2	TRBV6-6	-	CASSYSESSNYGYTF	TGTGCCAGCAGTTACTCGGAGTCCTCTAACTATGGCTACACCTTC
-	TRBJ1-1	TRBV27	-	CASSSGGLEAFF	TGTGCCAGCAGCTCGGGGGGGCTTGAAGCTTTCTTT
-	TRBJ2-5	TRBV10-1	-	CASSEEETQYF	TGCGCCAGCAGTGAAGAAGAGACCCAGTACTTC
-	TRBJ1-5	TRBV6-6	-	CASSPDIGQPQHF	TGTGCCAGCAGTCCGGACATTGGGCAGCCCCAGCATTTT
-	TRBJ2-7	TRBV6-1	-	CASSPRSSYEQYF	TGTGCCAGCAGTCCAAGGAGCTCCTACGAGCAGTACTTC
TRBD1	TRBJ2-4	TRBV4-1	-	CASSQDEGAQNIQYF	TGCGCCAGCAGCCAAGACGAGGGGGCGCAAAACATTCAGTACTTC
-	TRBJ1-3	TRBV9	once	CASSVGTPGNTIYF	TGTGCCAGCAGCGTAGGCACTCCTGGAAACACCATATATTTT
TRBD2	TRBJ2-3	TRBV9	-	CASSPRLAGSTDTQYF	TGTGCCAGCAGCCCGCGACTAGCGGGTAGCACAGATACGCAGTATTTT
-	TRBJ1-2	TRBV14	-	CASSQDILNYGYTF	TGTGCCAGCAGCCAAGACATACTTAACTATGGCTACACCTTC